This T cell receptor (beta chain) was recorded in a study of blood T cell repertoires in COVID-19 (dated by TCRdb to between 2020 and 2021). For the study in its entirety: Collaborator samples came from the United States, Italy and Spain and covered acute and convalescent phases of COVID-19. Samples were obtained from the ongoing ImmuneRACE study (first 160 participants) and from 950 to 1,500 subjects provided by 6 global collaborators. The repertoires were released in a freely available public database meant as a resource for research on the immune response to SARS-CoV-2. The prospective study material was composed of cDNA or gDNA derived from T cells, B-cell-depleted T cells, or PBMCs. Where available, HLA class I and class II types were obtained from metadata supplied by the sample provider rather than from assay-based typing. Subjects who had been exposed to COVID-19, were actively infected with it, or had recovered from it provided the deeply sampled blood TCRbeta repertoires that made up the dataset. A de-identified subject ID, COVID-19 status, age in years and sex were almost always included in the sample metadata. Points the paper makes about the study in general: How much clinical and demographic metadata was included differed by source and by participant, and the metadata was provided uncurated.

On this clone: This clone's antigen is unknown. Base qualities were left out, and no much larger clone turns up one base away.

Whole blood was collected in K2EDTA tubes by collaborating institutions according to the institutions' own protocols. For TCRbeta analysis, collaborator samples were shipped as frozen whole blood, as isolated PBMCs, or as DNA extracted from either sample type. Here V drops 2 bases and J drops 2 bases, and the junction holds 3 bases not matched to any gene. CDR1 MNHEY and CDR2 SMNVEV were looked up in the germline V gene (reference sequence). Reading from cysteine to phenylalanine, the CDR3 counts 16 amino acids. Only CDR3 DNA remains: 48 bases, in frame from the first base. The immunoSEQ Assay, a bias-controlled multiplex PCR, was used to amplify TCRbeta CDR3 regions from genomic DNA. As for how the authors treated the data: The number of nucleated cells in each sample was estimated by amplification of reference gene primers within the assay. To quantify the absolute abundance of each unique TCRbeta CDR3 rearrangement, sequence reads were collapsed and filtered. For each sample, productive Simpson clonality was calculated as the square root of Simpson's diversity index over productive rearrangements. Not all clones reach the TCRdb copy of this immuneACCESS table, which keeps in-frame sequences only. Checked studies attribute under half of the gap to unresolved V genes and leave the rest unexplained. The V and J calls and clone size are taken from that table; D and trimming were inferred from the DNA. This sample gives about 39,000 clones in total; 87% of them show up just once. The ten largest clones capture less than 25% of the sample.

Sequencing used peripheral blood. The sequence was collected from a man aged 50 or older with active or convalescent COVID-19. The rearrangement joined TRBV27 to TRBJ2-1; 10 middle bases align to TRBD2. The DNA sequence is as follows: TGTGCCAGCAGTTTAAGCAGCGGGGGGGCCTACAATGAGCAGTTCTTC. It is translated as CASSLSSGGAYNEQFF.